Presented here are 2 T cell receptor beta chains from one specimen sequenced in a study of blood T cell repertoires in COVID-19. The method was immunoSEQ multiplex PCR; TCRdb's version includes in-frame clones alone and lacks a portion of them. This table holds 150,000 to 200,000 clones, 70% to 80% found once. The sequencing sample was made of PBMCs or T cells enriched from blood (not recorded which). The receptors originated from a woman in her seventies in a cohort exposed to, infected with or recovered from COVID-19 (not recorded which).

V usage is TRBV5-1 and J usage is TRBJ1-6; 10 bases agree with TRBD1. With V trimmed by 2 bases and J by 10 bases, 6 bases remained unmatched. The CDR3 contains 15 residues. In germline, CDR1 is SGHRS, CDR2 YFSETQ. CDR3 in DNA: TGCGCCAGCAGCTTCCGGGACAGGGGTTTGTCACCCCTCCACTTT. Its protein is CASSFRDRGLSPLHF.

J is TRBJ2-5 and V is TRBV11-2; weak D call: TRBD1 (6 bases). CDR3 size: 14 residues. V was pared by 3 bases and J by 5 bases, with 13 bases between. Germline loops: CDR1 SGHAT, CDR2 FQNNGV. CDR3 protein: CASSFGQGFETQYF. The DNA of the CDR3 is TGTGCCAGCAGCTTCGGGCAGGGGTTCGAGACCCAGTACTTC.